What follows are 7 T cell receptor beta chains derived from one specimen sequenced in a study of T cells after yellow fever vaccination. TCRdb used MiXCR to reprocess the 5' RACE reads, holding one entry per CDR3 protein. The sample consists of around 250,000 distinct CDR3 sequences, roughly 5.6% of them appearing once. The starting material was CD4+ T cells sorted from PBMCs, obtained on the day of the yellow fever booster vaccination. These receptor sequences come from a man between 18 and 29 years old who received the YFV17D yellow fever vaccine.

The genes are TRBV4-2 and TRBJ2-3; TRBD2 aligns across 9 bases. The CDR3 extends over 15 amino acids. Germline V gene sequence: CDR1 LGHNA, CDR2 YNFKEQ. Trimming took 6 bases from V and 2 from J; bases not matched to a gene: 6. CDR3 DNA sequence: TGTGCCAGCAGAAGCCAGCGGGGGGACACAGATACGCAGTATTTT. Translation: CASRSQRGDTDTQYF.

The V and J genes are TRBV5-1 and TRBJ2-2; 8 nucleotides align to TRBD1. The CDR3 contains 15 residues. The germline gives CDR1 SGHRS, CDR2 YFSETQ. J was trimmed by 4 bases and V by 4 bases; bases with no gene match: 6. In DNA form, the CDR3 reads TGCGCCAGCAGCCGGGACAGGACCCGCACCGGGGAGCTGTTTTTT. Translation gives CASSRDRTRTGELFF.

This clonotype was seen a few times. The CDR3 loop is CASSLNSVDTQYF. In DNA, the CDR3 is TGTGCCAGCAGTTTAAATTCTGTAGATACGCAGTATTTT. The rearrangement links TRBV12-3 or TRBV12-4 to TRBJ2-3; D remains unclear. V was pared by 2 bases and J by 5 bases, with 8 bases between. The CDR3 runs to 13 residues.

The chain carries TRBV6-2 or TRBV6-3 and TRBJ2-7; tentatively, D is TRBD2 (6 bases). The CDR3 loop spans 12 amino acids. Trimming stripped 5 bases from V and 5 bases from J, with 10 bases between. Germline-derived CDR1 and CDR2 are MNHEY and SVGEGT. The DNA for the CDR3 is TGTGCCAGCAGTCGGAGGGTCGACGAGCAGTACGTC. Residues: CASSRRVDEQYV.

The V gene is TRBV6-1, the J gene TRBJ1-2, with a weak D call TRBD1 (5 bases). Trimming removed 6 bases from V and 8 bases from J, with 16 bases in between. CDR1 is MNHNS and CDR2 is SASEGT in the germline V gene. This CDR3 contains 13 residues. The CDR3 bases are TGTGCCAGCAGCCCCGGGGCCCTCGCGGGCTACACCTTC. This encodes CASSPGALAGYTF.

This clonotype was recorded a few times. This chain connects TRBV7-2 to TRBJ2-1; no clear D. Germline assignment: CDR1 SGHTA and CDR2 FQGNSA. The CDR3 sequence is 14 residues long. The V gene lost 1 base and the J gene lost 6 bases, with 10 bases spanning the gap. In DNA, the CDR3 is TGTGCCAGCAGCTTAGTGGTAGCACTCAATGAGCAGTTCTTC. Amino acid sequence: CASSLVVALNEQFF.

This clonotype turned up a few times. CDR3 amino acids: CASSQEGRGVIQYF. CDR3 DNA sequence: TGTGCCAGCAGCCAAGAAGGCCGAGGGGTCATTCAGTACTTC. This sequence joins TRBV4-2 and TRBJ2-4; D tentatively reads TRBD1 or TRBD2 (5 bases each). The germline CDR1 and CDR2 sequences are LGHNA and YNFKEQ. This CDR3 is 14 amino acids long. With 0 bases removed from V and 9 bases from J, the gap between germline ends came to 12 bases.